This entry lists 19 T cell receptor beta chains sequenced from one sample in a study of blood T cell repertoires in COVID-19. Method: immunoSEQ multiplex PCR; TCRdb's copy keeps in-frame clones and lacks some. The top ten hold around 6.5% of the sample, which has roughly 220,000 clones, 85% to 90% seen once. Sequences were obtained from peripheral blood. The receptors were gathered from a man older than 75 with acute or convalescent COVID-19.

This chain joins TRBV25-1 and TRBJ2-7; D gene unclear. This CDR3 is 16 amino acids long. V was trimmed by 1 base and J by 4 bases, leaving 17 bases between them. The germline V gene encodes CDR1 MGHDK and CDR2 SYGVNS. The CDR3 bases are TGTGCCAGCAGTGAATCCCTCCCCCCGCGCGGATACGAGCAGTACTTC. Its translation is CASSESLPPRGYEQYF.

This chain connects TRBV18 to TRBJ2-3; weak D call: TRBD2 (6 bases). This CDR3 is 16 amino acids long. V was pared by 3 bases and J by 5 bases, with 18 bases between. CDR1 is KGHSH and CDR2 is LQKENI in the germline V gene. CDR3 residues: CASSPSSGAGKDTQYF. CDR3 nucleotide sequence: TGTGCCAGCTCACCTTCATCGGGAGCAGGGAAAGATACGCAGTATTTT. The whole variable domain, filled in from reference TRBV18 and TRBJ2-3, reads NAGVMQNPRHLVRRRGQEARLRCSPMKGHSHVYWYRQLPEEGLKFMVYLQKENIIDESGMPKERFSAEFPKEGPSILRIQQVVRGDSAAYFCASSPSSGAGKDTQYFGPGTRLTVL.

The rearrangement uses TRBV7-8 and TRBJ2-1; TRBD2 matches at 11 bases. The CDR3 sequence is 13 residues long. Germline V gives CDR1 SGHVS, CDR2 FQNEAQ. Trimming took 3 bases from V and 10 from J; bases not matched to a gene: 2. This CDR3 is CASSFGLAGEQFF. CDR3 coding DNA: TGTGCCAGCAGCTTCGGACTAGCGGGCGAGCAGTTCTTC.

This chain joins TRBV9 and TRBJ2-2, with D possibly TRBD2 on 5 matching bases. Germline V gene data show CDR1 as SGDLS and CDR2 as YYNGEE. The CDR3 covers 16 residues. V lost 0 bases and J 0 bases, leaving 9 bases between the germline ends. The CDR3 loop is CASSVAVASNTGELFF. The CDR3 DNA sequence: TGTGCCAGCAGCGTAGCGGTAGCGTCGAACACCGGGGAGCTGTTTTTT.

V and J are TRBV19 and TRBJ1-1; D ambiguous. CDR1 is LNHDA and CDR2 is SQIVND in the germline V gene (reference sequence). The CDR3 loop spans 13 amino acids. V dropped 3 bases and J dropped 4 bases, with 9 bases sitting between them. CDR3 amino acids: CASSIGSPTEAFF. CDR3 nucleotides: TGTGCCAGTAGTATCGGGTCCCCCACTGAAGCTTTCTTT.

The CDR3 sequence: CASSRNRGTYEQYV. In DNA form, the CDR3 reads TGTGCCAGCAGTCGCAACAGGGGAACGTACGAGCAGTACGTC. V usage is TRBV6-5 and J usage is TRBJ2-7, with 7 bases fitting TRBD1. Germline CDR1 reads MNHEY; CDR2 reads SVGAGI. V lost 5 bases, J lost 4 bases, and 8 bases stayed unmatched. This CDR3 is built from 14 residues.

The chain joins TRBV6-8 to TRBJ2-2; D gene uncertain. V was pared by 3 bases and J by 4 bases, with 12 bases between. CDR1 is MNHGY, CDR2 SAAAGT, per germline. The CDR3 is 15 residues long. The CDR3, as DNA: TGTGCCAGCAGTTATTACACCATCCCCACCGGGGAGCTGTTTTTT. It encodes CASSYYTIPTGELFF.

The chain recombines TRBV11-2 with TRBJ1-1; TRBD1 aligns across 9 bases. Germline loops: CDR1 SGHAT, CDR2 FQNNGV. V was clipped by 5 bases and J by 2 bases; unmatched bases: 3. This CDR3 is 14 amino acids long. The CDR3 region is CASSKQGANTEAFF. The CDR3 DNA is TGTGCCAGCAGCAAACAGGGGGCCAACACTGAAGCTTTCTTT.

The CDR3 coding sequence is TGTGCCAGTAGGGAGCAAGGGGACAATGAGCAGTTCTTC. Translating gives CASREQGDNEQFF. The chain joins TRBV19 to TRBJ2-1, with D possibly TRBD1 on 5 matching bases. This CDR3 has 13 residues. CDR1 is LNHDA, CDR2 SQIVND, per germline (reference sequence). V was cut by 6 bases and J by 5 bases, with 11 bases left in between.

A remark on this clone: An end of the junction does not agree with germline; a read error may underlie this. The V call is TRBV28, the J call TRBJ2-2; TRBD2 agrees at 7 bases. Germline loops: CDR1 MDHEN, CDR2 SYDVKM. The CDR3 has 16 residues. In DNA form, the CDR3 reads TGTGCCAGCAGTTTATTAGCTAGCGGAGCCACCGGGAAGCTGTTTTTT. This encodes CASSLLASGATGKLFF.

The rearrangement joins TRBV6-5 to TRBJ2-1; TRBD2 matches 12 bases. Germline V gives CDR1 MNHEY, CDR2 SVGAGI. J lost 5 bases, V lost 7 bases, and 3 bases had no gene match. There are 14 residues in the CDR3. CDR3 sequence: CASKGLAGNNEQFF. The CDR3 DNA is TGTGCCAGCAAAGGACTAGCGGGAAACAATGAGCAGTTCTTC.

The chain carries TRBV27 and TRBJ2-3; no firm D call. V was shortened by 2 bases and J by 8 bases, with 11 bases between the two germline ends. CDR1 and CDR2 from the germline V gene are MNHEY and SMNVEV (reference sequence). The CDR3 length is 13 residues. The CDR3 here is CASSLTGLSTQYF. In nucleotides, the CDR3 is TGTGCCAGCAGTTTAACTGGGCTCAGTACGCAGTATTTT.

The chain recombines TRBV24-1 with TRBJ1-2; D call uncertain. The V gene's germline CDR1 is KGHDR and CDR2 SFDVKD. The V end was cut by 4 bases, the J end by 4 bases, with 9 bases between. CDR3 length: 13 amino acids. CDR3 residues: CATSDPGSYGYTF. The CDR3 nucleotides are TGTGCCACCAGTGACCCGGGTTCCTATGGCTACACCTTC.

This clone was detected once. The CDR3: CASGDRSYEQYF. DNA of the CDR3: TGTGCCAGCGGGGACAGGTCCTACGAGCAGTACTTC. V usage is TRBV6-5 and J usage is TRBJ2-7; 8 nucleotides align to TRBD1. Trimming removed 8 bases from V and 1 base from J; junction bases left unmatched: 1. Germline V CDR1 and CDR2: MNHEY, SVGAGI. The CDR3 contains 12 residues.

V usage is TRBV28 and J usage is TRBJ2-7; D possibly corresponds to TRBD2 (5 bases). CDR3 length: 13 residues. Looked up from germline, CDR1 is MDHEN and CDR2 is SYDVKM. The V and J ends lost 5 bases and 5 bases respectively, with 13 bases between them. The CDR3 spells CASSTYRGNEQYV. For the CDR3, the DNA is TGTGCCAGCAGTACCTATCGAGGGAACGAGCAGTACGTC.

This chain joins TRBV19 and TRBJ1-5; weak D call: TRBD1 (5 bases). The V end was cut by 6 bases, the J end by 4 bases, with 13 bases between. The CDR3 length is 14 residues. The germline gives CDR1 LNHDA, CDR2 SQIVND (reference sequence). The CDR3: CASRTRVDNQPQHF. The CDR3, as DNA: TGTGCCAGTAGAACCAGGGTTGATAATCAGCCCCAGCATTTT.

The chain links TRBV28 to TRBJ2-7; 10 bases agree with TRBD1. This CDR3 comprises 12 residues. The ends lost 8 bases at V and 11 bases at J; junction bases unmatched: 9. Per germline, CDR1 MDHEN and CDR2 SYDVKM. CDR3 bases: TGTGCCAGCGGGACAGGGGTATTAAACGAGTACTTC. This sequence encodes CASGTGVLNEYF.

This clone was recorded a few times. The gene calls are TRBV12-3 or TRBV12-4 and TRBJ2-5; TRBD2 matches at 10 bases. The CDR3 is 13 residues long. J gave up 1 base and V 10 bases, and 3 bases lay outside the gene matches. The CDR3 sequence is CAIRLAGQETQYF. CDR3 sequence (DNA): TGTGCCATCCGACTAGCGGGCCAAGAGACCCAGTACTTC.

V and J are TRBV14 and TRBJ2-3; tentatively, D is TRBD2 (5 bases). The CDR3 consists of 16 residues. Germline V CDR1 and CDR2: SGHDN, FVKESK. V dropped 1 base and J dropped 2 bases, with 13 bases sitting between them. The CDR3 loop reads CASSQGLALNTDTQYF. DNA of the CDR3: TGTGCCAGCAGCCAAGGCCTAGCACTGAACACAGATACGCAGTATTTT.